The 18 T cell receptor beta chains below come from one sample, sequenced in a study of cytomegalovirus exposure and HLA in healthy donors. The PCR had 60 Vbeta and 13 Jbeta primers. Repertoires were generated with immunoSEQ multiplex PCR, while TCRdb's copy carries only in-frame clones and drops some. Of 100,000 or so clones listed, about 81% were seen once; the top ten hold about 1.5%. The specimen sequenced was PBMCs. Receptors were obtained from a man in his forties or fifties in good health and CMV-seronegative.

This clone appeared a single time. This rearrangement joins TRBV27 to TRBJ2-1, with D unresolved. CDR1 and CDR2 (germline): MNHEY, SMNVEV (reference sequence). The CDR3 length is 12 residues. The CDR3, as DNA: TGTGGATCAGGTTTAGTAAACAATGAGCAGTTCTTC. It is translated as CGSGLVNNEQFF.

J is TRBJ2-5 and V is TRBV6-1, with no clear D. Between the trimmed V and J ends, which lost 3 bases and 4 bases, there was a span of 18 bases. The germline V gene has CDR1 MNHNS and CDR2 SASEGT. The length of the CDR3 is 16 residues. The CDR3 DNA follows: TGTGCCAGCAGTGATTCAAGGTTGCGCGGCGGAGAGACCCAGTACTTC. Protein: CASSDSRLRGGETQYF.

This chain connects TRBV5-1 to TRBJ2-1, with 7 bases matching TRBD1. CDR3 length equals 15 residues. CDR1 SGHRS and CDR2 YFSETQ come from the germline V gene. The junction had 8 bases not matched to a gene; V was cut back by 4 bases and J by 4 bases. CDR3 nucleotides: TGCGCCAGCAGCCCAAAACAGGGGATGTACAATGAGCAGTTCTTC. Translation: CASSPKQGMYNEQFF.

The chain has TRBV7-9 and TRBJ1-4, with unresolved D. CDR3 length equals 13 residues. With 6 bases removed from V and 5 bases from J, the gap between germline ends came to 10 bases. CDR1 is SEHNR, CDR2 FQNEAQ, per germline (reference sequence). The CDR3 nucleotides read TGTGCCAGCAGTACGGCCGGGAATGAAAAACTGTTTTTT. Amino acid sequence: CASSTAGNEKLFF.

The rearrangement uses TRBV7-9 and TRBJ2-5, with TRBD2 matching 15 bases. This CDR3 is 19 amino acids long. J lost 0 bases, V lost 4 bases, and 9 bases had no gene match. CDR1 is SEHNR and CDR2 is FQNEAQ in the germline V gene (reference sequence). DNA of the CDR3: TGTGCCAGCAGCTACACGGGACTAGCGGGGGGCAAGTACCAAGAGACCCAGTACTTC. Its translation is CASSYTGLAGGKYQETQYF. The whole variable domain, filled in from reference TRBV7-9 and TRBJ2-5, reads DTGVSQNPRHKITKRGQNVTFRCDPISEHNRLYWYRQTLGQGPEFLTYFQNEAQLEKSRLLSDRFSAERPKGSFSTLEIQRTEQGDSAMYLCASSYTGLAGGKYQETQYFGPGTRLLVL.

The rearrangement links TRBV2 to TRBJ2-5; TRBD2 aligns across 8 bases. After removal of 7 bases from V and 6 bases from J, the junction contained 4 bases not matched to a gene. Germline V gene sequence: CDR1 SNHLY, CDR2 FYNNEI. The CDR3 runs to 12 residues. The DNA for the CDR3 is TGTGCCAGCACCCCGGGGGGGAAGACCCAGTACTTC. It codes for CASTPGGKTQYF.

This clone was seen a few times. The chain employs TRBV5-1 and TRBJ2-5; a possible D gene is TRBD2 (7 bases). V lost 4 bases, J lost 5 bases, and 18 bases lay in between. The CDR3 extends over 15 amino acids. CDR1 and CDR2 (germline): SGHRS, YFSETQ. Here the CDR3 reads CASSPGRGIVETQYF. CDR3 DNA: TGCGCCAGCAGCCCGGGGAGGGGGATCGTCGAGACCCAGTACTTC. The full variable domain, rest sourced from reference TRBV5-1 and TRBJ2-5, is KAGVTQTPRYLIKTRGQQVTLSCSPISGHRSVSWYQQTPGQGLQFLFEYFSETQRNKGNFPGRFSGRQFSNSRSEMNVSTLELGDSALYLCASSPGRGIVETQYFGPGTRLLVL.

The chain employs TRBV27 and TRBJ2-7; 9 bases fit TRBD1. J was trimmed by 5 bases and V by 6 bases; bases with no gene match: 11. Germline-derived CDR1 and CDR2 are MNHEY and SMNVEV (reference sequence). CDR3 length: 15 residues. CDR3 region: CASRQPGQGMDEQYF. The CDR3 DNA follows: TGTGCCAGCAGACAACCGGGACAGGGAATGGACGAGCAGTACTTC.

J is TRBJ1-1 and V is TRBV6-5; a weak D match, TRBD1 (6 bases). The V gene lost 6 bases and the J gene lost 7 bases, with 18 bases spanning the gap. This CDR3 has 14 amino acids. Germline values: CDR1 MNHEY, CDR2 SVGAGI. CDR3 DNA sequence: TGTGCCAGCAGCCCGCTTCCGGACAGAAGTGAAGCTTTCTTT. Translating it yields CASSPLPDRSEAFF.

With respect to this clone: Mismatch with germline at one junction end may stem from a read error. The chain is built from TRBV20-1 and TRBJ1-1, with 7 bases that match TRBD1. Germline CDR1 is DFQATT and CDR2 is SNEGSKA (reference sequence). The CDR3 contains 11 residues. This CDR3 is CSANRDSIVLF. The CDR3 nucleotides read TGCAGTGCTAACAGGGACAGCATTGTCCTCTTT.

Only one count was recorded for this clone. The rearrangement links TRBV29-1 to TRBJ2-3, with a weak D call TRBD2 (5 bases). The ends were cut back, 1 base at V and 8 bases at J, with 13 bases in the middle. CDR3 length equals 13 residues. Looked up from germline, CDR1 is SQVTM and CDR2 is ANQGSEA. The DNA of the CDR3 is TGCAGCGTTGAAGGGGGTTTCGCGGGTACGCAGTATTTT. This encodes CSVEGGFAGTQYF.

The chain is built from TRBV5-6 and TRBJ2-5, with D maybe TRBD2 (6 bases). The CDR3 runs to 15 residues. CDR1 and CDR2 from the germline V gene are SGHDT and YYEEEE. V was shortened by 0 bases and J by 5 bases, with 14 bases between the two germline ends. The CDR3 loop is CASSLAPGLGETQYF. The CDR3 nucleotides are TGTGCCAGCAGCTTGGCACCGGGACTCGGGGAGACCCAGTACTTC.

A few counts support this clone. The CDR3 DNA is TGTGCCAGCAGGAGCAGCGCTGGAAACACCATATATTTT. Its protein is CASRSSAGNTIYF. V usage is TRBV7-9 and J usage is TRBJ1-3; D call uncertain. Germline V gene data show CDR1 as SEHNR and CDR2 as FQNEAQ (reference sequence). V was trimmed by 6 bases and J by 2 bases, leaving 8 bases between them. The CDR3 loop spans 13 amino acids.

The chain links TRBV18 to TRBJ2-3; D is unresolved. The germline CDR1 and CDR2 sequences are KGHSH and LQKENI. This CDR3 has 13 amino acids. The V end was cut by 0 bases, the J end by 6 bases, with 7 bases between. CDR3 DNA sequence: TGTGCCAGCTCACCACCCACTTCCGATACGCAGTATTTT. As protein: CASSPPTSDTQYF. The variable domain in full, completed from reference TRBV18 and TRBJ2-3, reads NAGVMQNPRHLVRRRGQEARLRCSPMKGHSHVYWYRQLPEEGLKFMVYLQKENIIDESGMPKERFSAEFPKEGPSILRIQQVVRGDSAAYFCASSPPTSDTQYFGPGTRLTVL.

This clone was counted only a few times. The chain uses TRBV11-2 and TRBJ2-4; no clear D. Trimming removed 4 bases at V and 0 bases at J, with 7 bases between. This CDR3 has 14 residues. Germline V lookup: CDR1 SGHAT, CDR2 FQNNGV. The CDR3 nucleotides are TGTGCCAGCAGCTCGCGGTTAGCCAAAAACATTCAGTACTTC. Protein sequence: CASSSRLAKNIQYF.

J is TRBJ1-2 and V is TRBV27; 8 nucleotides match TRBD1. In germline, CDR1 is MNHEY, CDR2 SMNVEV (reference sequence). The J segment lost 8 bases and the V segment lost 2 bases, leaving 4 bases of the junction unmatched. The CDR3 has 13 amino acids. The CDR3, as DNA: TGTGCCAGCAGTTTAAGGACAGGGCAGGGCTACACCTTC. It translates to CASSLRTGQGYTF.

CDR3 bases: TGTGCCAGCAGCCTCCTAGCGGGGGCAGCTCCCAGCGAGCAGTACTTC. Translation: CASSLLAGAAPSEQYF. The rearrangement links TRBV7-2 to TRBJ2-7; the match to TRBD2 covers 10 bases. Per the germline V gene, CDR1 is SGHTA and CDR2 is FQGNSA. V lost 5 bases, J lost 6 bases, and 13 bases stayed unmatched. The CDR3 runs to 16 residues.

The chain links TRBV5-1 to TRBJ2-2; 8 bases map to TRBD2. V lost 3 bases, J lost 1 base, and 5 bases stayed unmatched. CDR3 length: 16 residues. Germline assignment: CDR1 SGHRS and CDR2 YFSETQ. The CDR3 spells CASSSTRGVNTGELFF. In nucleotides, the CDR3 is TGCGCCAGCAGCTCGACGCGGGGGGTGAACACCGGGGAGCTGTTTTTT. Filled out from reference TRBV5-1 and TRBJ2-2, the complete variable domain reads KAGVTQTPRYLIKTRGQQVTLSCSPISGHRSVSWYQQTPGQGLQFLFEYFSETQRNKGNFPGRFSGRQFSNSRSEMNVSTLELGDSALYLCASSSTRGVNTGELFFGEGSRLTVL.